The 14 T cell receptor beta chains below all came from one sample that was sequenced in a study of graft-versus-host responses after intestinal transplantation. Libraries were prepared by immunoSEQ multiplex PCR; TCRdb keeps only in-frame clonotypes and omits some of them. This sample has some 46,000 clones, with 85% to 95% found just once. The input for sequencing was PBMCs, taken roughly 860 days after a first intestinal transplant, on the day of a second. The receptors shown here come from a human patient who received an intestinal transplant, so some T cells may come from the graft donor.

The rearrangement joins TRBV12-5 to TRBJ1-1, with D hard to call. V gave up 5 bases and J gave up 1 base, with 2 bases separating them. The germline gives CDR1 LGHNT, CDR2 FRNRAP. This CDR3 contains 11 residues. The CDR3 protein is CASGKNTEAFF. The CDR3 DNA reads as TGTGCTAGTGGTAAGAACACTGAAGCTTTCTTT.

The V and J genes are TRBV27 and TRBJ2-7; D is uncertain. The V and J ends lost 8 bases and 6 bases respectively, with 11 bases between them. The CDR3 covers 11 residues. Germline loops: CDR1 MNHEY, CDR2 SMNVEV (reference sequence). The CDR3 sequence is CASGSSGEQYF. CDR3 DNA sequence: TGTGCCAGCGGGTCGTCCGGCGAGCAGTACTTC.

The chain has TRBV7-3 and TRBJ2-7; D is unresolved. CDR1 and CDR2 from the germline V gene are SGHTA and FQGTGA. The V gene lost 7 bases and the J gene lost 0 bases, with 16 bases spanning the gap. CDR3 length equals 15 residues. The CDR3 here is CASIHYSPPSYEQYF. CDR3 DNA: TGTGCCAGCATACACTACTCGCCCCCCTCCTACGAGCAGTACTTC.

In this sample, this clone turned up a few times. V is TRBV6-5 and J is TRBJ1-4; 7 nucleotides line up with TRBD1. V dropped 0 bases and J dropped 8; count of bases not matched to a gene: 6. The CDR3 sequence is 15 residues long. Germline V gene lookup returns CDR1 MNHEY and CDR2 SVGAGI. CDR3 bases: TGTGCCAGCAGTTACTCGAGGGGGCGATACGAAAAACTGTTTTTT. Its protein product is CASSYSRGRYEKLFF.

The chain joins TRBV6-5 to TRBJ2-5; 8 bases fit TRBD2. Germline-derived CDR1 and CDR2 are MNHEY and SVGAGI. The CDR3 spans 12 residues. The V and J ends lost 6 bases and 10 bases, in that order; junction bases with no gene match: 7. The CDR3 DNA reads as TGTGCCAGCAGCAACGGGGGGGCAGGCCAGTACTTC. This translates into CASSNGGAGQYF.

This chain links TRBV6-1 with TRBJ2-5, with TRBD2 identical over 11 bases. The germline V gene encodes CDR1 MNHNS and CDR2 SASEGT. V lost 6 bases, J lost 3 bases, and 6 bases stayed unmatched. The CDR3 has 15 amino acids. The CDR3 DNA is TGTGCCAGCAGGGGGGTGGGACTAGCGGAAGAGACCCAGTACTTC. Encoded protein: CASRGVGLAEETQYF.

V gene TRBV27 combines with J gene TRBJ2-3; 7 bases align to TRBD2. J lost 11 bases, V lost 1 base, and 15 bases had no gene match. Germline V gene sequence: CDR1 MNHEY, CDR2 SMNVEV (reference sequence). This CDR3 has 16 residues. CDR3 nucleotides: TGTGCCAGCAGTTTATTCGGAGCGGGACCCGCCGACCGGCAGTATTTT. It translates to CASSLFGAGPADRQYF.

The chain employs TRBV6-6 and TRBJ2-1; 13 bases are shared with TRBD2. Germline CDR1 is MNHNY and CDR2 is SVGAGI (reference sequence). Trimming at V came to 9 bases and at J to 0 bases, leaving 2 bases not matched to a gene. The CDR3 contains 15 residues. DNA for the CDR3: TGTGCCAGTCGGACTAGCGGGAGCTCCTACAATGAGCAGTTCTTC. Translation: CASRTSGSSYNEQFF.

In this sample, this clone turned up once. This rearrangement joins TRBV7-3 to TRBJ2-3; D may be TRBD1 or TRBD2 (5 bases each). The V end was cut by 2 bases, the J end by 2 bases, with 11 bases between. Germline CDR1 reads SGHTA; CDR2 reads FQGTGA. The CDR3 is 15 amino acids. The CDR3 DNA reads TGTGCCAGCAGCTTACGGGGCCAACCCACAGATACGCAGTATTTT. Its translation: CASSLRGQPTDTQYF.

The chain carries TRBV6-5 and TRBJ1-5, with a tentative D call TRBD1 (5 bases). The germline gives CDR1 MNHEY, CDR2 SVGAGI. The V and J ends lost 0 bases and 3 bases respectively, with 12 bases between them. The CDR3 has 16 amino acids. DNA for the CDR3: TGTGCCAGCAGTTACTCGAAGGGGCGAGTCAATCAGCCCCAGCATTTT. It translates to CASSYSKGRVNQPQHF.

The gene calls are TRBV29-1 and TRBJ2-3, with TRBD2 as a possible D gene (6 bases). The germline V gene has CDR1 SQVTM and CDR2 ANQGSEA. With 6 bases removed from V and 5 bases from J, the gap between germline ends came to 6 bases. The CDR3 is 10 residues long. The CDR3 nucleotides read TGCAGCGTGGGGGGAGATACGCAGTATTTT. Translating it yields CSVGGDTQYF.

The genes are TRBV7-3 and TRBJ2-5; D unclear. CDR3 length equals 13 residues. CDR1 and CDR2 (germline): SGHTA, FQGTGA. The V end was cut by 3 bases, the J end by 0 bases, with 5 bases between. CDR3 in amino acids: CASSLWNQETQYF. CDR3 DNA sequence: TGTGCCAGCAGCTTGTGGAACCAAGAGACCCAGTACTTC.

The table lists this clone with a count of one. The CDR3 coding sequence is TGCGCCAGCAGCCGCCTCGGGGGGGCCGCGGACAATGAGCAGTTCTTC. Its protein is CASSRLGGAADNEQFF. The J gene is TRBJ2-1, the V gene TRBV5-1; 8 nucleotides match TRBD2. The junction had 11 bases not matched to a gene; V was cut back by 4 bases and J by 5 bases. The CDR3 runs to 16 residues. Germline CDR1 is SGHRS and CDR2 is YFSETQ.

The chain joins TRBV5-6 to TRBJ2-3; D is unclear. Trimming took off 1 base at V and 3 bases at J, with 6 bases between the two ends. CDR1 is SGHDT, CDR2 YYEEEE, per germline. This CDR3 has 13 amino acids. The CDR3 loop is CASSLLGTDTQYF. The CDR3 nucleotides read TGTGCCAGCAGCTTGTTGGGAACAGATACGCAGTATTTT.